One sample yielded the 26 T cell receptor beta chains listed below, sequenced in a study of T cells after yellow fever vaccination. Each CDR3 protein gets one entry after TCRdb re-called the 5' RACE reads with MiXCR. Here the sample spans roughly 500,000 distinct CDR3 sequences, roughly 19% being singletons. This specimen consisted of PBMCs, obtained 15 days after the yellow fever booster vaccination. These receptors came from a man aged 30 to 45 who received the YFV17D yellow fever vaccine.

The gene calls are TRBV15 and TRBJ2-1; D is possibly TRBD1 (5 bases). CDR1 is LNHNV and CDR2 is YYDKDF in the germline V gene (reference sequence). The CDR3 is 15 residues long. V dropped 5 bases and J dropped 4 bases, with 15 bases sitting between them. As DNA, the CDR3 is TGTGCCACCAGCCTCGACAGACCCTCGTACAATGAGCAGTTCTTC. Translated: CATSLDRPSYNEQFF.

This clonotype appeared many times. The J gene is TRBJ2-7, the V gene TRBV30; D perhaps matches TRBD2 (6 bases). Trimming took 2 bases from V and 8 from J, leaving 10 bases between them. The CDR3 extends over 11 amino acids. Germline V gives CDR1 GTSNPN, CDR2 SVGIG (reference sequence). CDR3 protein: CAWSPGRKQYF. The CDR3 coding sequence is TGTGCCTGGAGTCCCGGGAGAAAGCAGTACTTC.

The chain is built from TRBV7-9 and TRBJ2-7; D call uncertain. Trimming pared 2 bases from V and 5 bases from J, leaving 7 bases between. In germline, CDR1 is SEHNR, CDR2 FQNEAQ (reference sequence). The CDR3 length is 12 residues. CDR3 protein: CASSLSVNEQYF. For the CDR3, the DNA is TGTGCCAGCAGCTTAAGCGTTAACGAGCAGTACTTC.

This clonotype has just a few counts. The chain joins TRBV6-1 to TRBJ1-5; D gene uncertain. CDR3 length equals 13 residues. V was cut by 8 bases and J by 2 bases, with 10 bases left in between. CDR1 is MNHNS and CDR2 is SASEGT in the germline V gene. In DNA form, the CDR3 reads TGTGCCAGCCGCCGGGAGCGCAATCAGCCCCAGCATTTT. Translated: CASRRERNQPQHF.

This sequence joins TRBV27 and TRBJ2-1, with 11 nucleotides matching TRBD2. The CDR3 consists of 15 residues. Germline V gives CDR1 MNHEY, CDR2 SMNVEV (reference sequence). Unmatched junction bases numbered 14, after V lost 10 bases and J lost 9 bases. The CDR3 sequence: CATNPQTSGTGEQFF. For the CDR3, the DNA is TGTGCCACCAACCCCCAGACTAGCGGGACCGGTGAGCAGTTCTTC.

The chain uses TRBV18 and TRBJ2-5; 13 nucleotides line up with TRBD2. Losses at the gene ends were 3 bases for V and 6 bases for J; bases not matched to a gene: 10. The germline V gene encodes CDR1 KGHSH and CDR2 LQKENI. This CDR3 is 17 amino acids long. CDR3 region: CASSPAPRTSGRKTQYF. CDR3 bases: TGTGCCAGCTCACCCGCCCCCCGGACTAGCGGGAGAAAGACCCAGTACTTC.

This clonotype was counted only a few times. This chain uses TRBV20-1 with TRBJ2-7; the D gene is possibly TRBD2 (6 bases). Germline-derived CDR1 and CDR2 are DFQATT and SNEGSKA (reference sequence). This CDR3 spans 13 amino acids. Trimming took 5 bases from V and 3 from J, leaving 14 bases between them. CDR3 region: CSASRDSHYEQYF. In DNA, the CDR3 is TGCAGTGCTTCCCGGGACTCGCACTACGAGCAGTACTTC.

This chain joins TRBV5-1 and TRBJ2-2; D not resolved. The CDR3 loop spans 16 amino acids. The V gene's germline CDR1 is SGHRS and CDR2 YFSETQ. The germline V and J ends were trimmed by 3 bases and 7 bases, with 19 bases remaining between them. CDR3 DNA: TGCGCCAGCAGCTGGAGTACTCGGACGGCTAACGGGGAGCTGTTTTTT. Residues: CASSWSTRTANGELFF.

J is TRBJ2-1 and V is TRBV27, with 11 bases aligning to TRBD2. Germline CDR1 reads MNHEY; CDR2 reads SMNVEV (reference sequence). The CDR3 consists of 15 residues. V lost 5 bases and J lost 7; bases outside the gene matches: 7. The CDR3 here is CASSPLAGVRNEQFF. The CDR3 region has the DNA TGTGCCAGCAGTCCACTAGCGGGAGTTAGGAATGAGCAGTTCTTC.

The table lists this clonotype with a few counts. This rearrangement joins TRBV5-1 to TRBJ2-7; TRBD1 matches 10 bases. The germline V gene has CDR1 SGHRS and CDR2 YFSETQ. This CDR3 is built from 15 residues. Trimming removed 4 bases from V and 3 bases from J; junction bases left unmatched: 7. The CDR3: CASSPTGDRGYEQYF. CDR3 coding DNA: TGCGCCAGCAGCCCAACCGGGGACAGGGGCTACGAGCAGTACTTC.

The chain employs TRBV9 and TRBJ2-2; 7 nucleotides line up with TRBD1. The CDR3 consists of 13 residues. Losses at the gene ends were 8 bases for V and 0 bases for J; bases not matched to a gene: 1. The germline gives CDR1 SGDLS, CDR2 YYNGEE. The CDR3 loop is CASGQANTGELFF. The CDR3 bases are TGTGCCAGTGGACAGGCGAACACCGGGGAGCTGTTTTTT.

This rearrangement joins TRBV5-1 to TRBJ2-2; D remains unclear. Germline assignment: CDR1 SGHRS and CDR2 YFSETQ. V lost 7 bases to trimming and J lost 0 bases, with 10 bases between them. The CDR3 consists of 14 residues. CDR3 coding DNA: TGCGCCAGCGAGTATATGCCGAACACCGGGGAGCTGTTTTTT. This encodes CASEYMPNTGELFF. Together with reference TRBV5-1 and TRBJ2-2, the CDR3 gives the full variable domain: KAGVTQTPRYLIKTRGQQVTLSCSPISGHRSVSWYQQTPGQGLQFLFEYFSETQRNKGNFPGRFSGRQFSNSRSEMNVSTLELGDSALYLCASEYMPNTGELFFGEGSRLTVL.

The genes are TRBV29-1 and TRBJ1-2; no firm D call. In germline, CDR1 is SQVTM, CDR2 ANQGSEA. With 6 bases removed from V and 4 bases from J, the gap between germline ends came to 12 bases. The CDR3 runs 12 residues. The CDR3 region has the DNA TGCAGCGTCGTGGTTCCTCTCTATGGCTACACCTTC. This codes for CSVVVPLYGYTF.

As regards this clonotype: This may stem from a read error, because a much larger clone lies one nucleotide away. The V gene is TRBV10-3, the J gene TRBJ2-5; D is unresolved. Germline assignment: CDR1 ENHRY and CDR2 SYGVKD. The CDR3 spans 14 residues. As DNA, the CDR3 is TGTGCCATCAGTGAGCGTTTGTACCAAGAGACCCAGAACTTC. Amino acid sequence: CAISERLYQETQNF.

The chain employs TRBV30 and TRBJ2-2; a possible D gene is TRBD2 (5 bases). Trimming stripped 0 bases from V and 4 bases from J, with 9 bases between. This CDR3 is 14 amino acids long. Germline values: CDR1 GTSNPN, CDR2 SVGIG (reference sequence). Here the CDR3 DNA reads TGTGCCTGGAGTGTACTGAGGGCCACCGGGGAGCTGTTTTTT. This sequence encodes CAWSVLRATGELFF.

The CDR3 DNA reads as TGTGCCAGCAGCTCAACACAGGGAGCGAGCACTGAAGCTTTCTTT. Its translation: CASSSTQGASTEAFF. The chain joins TRBV13 to TRBJ1-1; D perhaps matches TRBD1 (6 bases). The germline V gene encodes CDR1 PRHDT and CDR2 FYEKMQ (reference sequence). The CDR3 length is 15 residues. The V end lost 4 bases, the J end lost 4 bases, and 16 bases lay between the germline ends.

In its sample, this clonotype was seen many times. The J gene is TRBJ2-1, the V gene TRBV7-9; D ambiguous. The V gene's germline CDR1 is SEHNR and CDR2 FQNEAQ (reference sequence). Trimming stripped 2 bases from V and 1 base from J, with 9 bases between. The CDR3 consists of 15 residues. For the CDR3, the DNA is TGTGCCAGCAGCTTACGGCCAGATTCCTACAATGAGCAGTTCTTC. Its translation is CASSLRPDSYNEQFF.

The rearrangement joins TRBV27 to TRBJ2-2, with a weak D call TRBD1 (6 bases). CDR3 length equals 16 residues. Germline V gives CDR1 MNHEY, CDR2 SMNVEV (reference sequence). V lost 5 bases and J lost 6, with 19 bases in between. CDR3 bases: TGTGCCAGCAGTGCCATACAGGGTCTAGGGGCCGGGGAGCTGTTTTTT. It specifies CASSAIQGLGAGELFF.

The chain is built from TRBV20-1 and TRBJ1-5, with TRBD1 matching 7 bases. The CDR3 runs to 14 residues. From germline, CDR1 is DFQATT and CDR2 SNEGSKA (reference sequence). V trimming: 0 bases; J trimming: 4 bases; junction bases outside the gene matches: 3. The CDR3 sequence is CSAREGQPNQPQHF. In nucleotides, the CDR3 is TGCAGTGCTAGAGAGGGACAGCCTAATCAGCCCCAGCATTTT.

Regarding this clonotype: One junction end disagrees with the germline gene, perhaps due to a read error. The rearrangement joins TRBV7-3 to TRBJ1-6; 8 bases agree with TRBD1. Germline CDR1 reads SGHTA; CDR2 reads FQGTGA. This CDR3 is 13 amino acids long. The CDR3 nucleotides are TGTGCCAGCAGCATAACAGGGGGTTCACCCCTCCACTTT. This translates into CASSITGGSPLHF.

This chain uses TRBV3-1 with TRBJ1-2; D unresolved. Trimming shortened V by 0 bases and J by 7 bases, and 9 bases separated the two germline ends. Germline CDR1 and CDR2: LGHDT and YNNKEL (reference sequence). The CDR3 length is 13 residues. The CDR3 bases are TGTGCCAGCAGCCAAGAGGCCTTGCGTGGCTACACCTTC. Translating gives CASSQEALRGYTF.

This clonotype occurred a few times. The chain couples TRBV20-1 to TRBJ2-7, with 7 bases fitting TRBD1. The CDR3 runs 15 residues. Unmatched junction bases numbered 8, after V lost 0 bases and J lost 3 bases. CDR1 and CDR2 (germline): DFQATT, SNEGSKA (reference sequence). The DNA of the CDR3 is TGCAGTGCTAGAGATGGGCGAGACAGGGTCTACGAGCAGTACTTC. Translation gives CSARDGRDRVYEQYF.

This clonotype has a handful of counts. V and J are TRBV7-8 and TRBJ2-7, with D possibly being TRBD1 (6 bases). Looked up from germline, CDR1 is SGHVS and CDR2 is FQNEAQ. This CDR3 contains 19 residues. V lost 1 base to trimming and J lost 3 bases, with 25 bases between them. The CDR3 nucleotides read TGTGCCAGCAGCTTAGACCGGTTACTACAGGGTCAGTTCGGCTACGAGCAGTACTTC. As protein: CASSLDRLLQGQFGYEQYF.

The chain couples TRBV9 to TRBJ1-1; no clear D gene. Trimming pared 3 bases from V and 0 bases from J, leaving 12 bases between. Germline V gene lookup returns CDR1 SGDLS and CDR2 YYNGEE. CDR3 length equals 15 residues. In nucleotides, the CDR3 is TGTGCCAGCAGCGGATCGACAAACCTGAACACTGAAGCTTTCTTT. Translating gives CASSGSTNLNTEAFF.

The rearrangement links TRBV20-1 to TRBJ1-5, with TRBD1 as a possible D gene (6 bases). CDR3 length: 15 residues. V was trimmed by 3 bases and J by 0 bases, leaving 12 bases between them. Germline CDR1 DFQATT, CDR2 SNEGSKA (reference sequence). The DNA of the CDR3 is TGCAGTGCTAGTAGACAGGCCCTTAGCAATCAGCCCCAGCATTTT. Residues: CSASRQALSNQPQHF.

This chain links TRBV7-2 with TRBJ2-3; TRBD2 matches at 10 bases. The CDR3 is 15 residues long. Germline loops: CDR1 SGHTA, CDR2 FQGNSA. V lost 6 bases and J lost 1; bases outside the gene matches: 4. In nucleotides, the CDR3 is TGTGCCAGCAGATTTACTAGCGGGGGCACAGATACGCAGTATTTT. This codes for CASRFTSGGTDTQYF.